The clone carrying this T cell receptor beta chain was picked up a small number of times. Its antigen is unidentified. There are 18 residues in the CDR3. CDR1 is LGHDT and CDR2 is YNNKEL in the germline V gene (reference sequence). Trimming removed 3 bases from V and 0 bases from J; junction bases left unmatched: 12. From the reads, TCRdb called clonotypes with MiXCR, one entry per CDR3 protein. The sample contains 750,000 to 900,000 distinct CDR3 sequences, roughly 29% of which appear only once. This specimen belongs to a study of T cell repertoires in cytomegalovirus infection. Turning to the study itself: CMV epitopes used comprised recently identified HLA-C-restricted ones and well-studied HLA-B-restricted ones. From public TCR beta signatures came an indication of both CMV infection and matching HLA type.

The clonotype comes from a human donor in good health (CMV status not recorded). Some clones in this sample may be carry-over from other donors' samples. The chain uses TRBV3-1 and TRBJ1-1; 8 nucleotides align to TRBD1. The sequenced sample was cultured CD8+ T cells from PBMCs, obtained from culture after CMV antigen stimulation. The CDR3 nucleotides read TGTGCCAGCAGCCAGGGGGAGCGGACAGGGTCGATGAACACTGAAGCTTTCTTT. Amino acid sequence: CASSQGERTGSMNTEAFF.